This T cell receptor beta chain was captured in a study of T cell responses to AZD1222 COVID-19 vaccine. Overall study results and limits: Spike-wide coverage was observed for vaccine-associated CD4 TCRs, with dominant responses at 160-218 and 743-854. There were mostly white British donors and more females than males, and clonal diversity was possibly underestimated. No repertoire was sampled before or during the peak T cell response, only after it.

Comment on this clone: Its antigen is undetermined.

Germline V CDR1 and CDR2: SGHAT, FQNNGV. The V segment lost 5 bases and the J segment 4 bases; nucleotides outside the gene matches: 4. This CDR3 spans 15 amino acids. Measured with immunoSEQ multiplex PCR; TCRdb has only the in-frame clones, and not every one. The table includes over 150,000 clones, approximately 91% detected once. The TCR originated in an adult who received the AZD1222 COVID-19 vaccine. This sample comprised peripheral blood, obtained 28 days after the second AZD1222 dose. This chain connects TRBV11-2 to TRBJ2-1, with 11 bases that match TRBD2. CDR3 loop: CASSPTSGGYNEQFF. The DNA for the CDR3 is TGTGCCAGCAGCCCAACTAGCGGGGGATACAATGAGCAGTTCTTC.